This is a list of T cell receptor beta chains from one sample in a study of T cell repertoires in ileal Crohn's disease. Repertoires were generated with immunoSEQ multiplex PCR, while TCRdb's copy carries only in-frame clones and drops some. The repertoire includes roughly 15,000 clones, over 45% of them detected once, and roughly 6.3% sits in the top ten. The sequencing sample was made of ileal tissue. The receptors come from an adult with Crohn's disease. Both conserved end residues are part of each CDR3. A D gene is named only where the DNA matches it firmly. Rows give clone size only sometimes, using once, few, many, or a class for an expanded clone.

V gene,clone size,D gene,J gene,CDR3 protein,CDR3 DNA
TRBV6-5,.,TRBD2,TRBJ2-1,CASSYEAGGEQFF,TGTGCCAGCAGTTACGAAGCGGGAGGGGAGCAGTTCTTC
TRBV6-5,.,.,TRBJ2-4,CASTQTGDPKNIQYF,TGTGCCAGCACCCAGACGGGGGATCCCAAAAACATTCAGTACTTC
TRBV5-6,.,TRBD1,TRBJ1-2,CASSGGQGFHYGYTF,TGTGCCAGCAGCGGGGGACAGGGTTTTCACTATGGCTACACCTTC
TRBV5-3,.,TRBD2,TRBJ2-1,CARSWTSGRLEQFF,TGTGCCAGAAGCTGGACTAGCGGGAGACTTGAGCAGTTCTTC
TRBV11-2,.,.,TRBJ2-1,CASSLTSLNEQFF,TGTGCCAGCAGCTTAACTAGTCTCAATGAGCAGTTCTTC
TRBV27,few,TRBD2,TRBJ2-1,CASSFELAAYNEQFF,TGTGCCAGCAGTTTTGAACTAGCGGCCTACAATGAGCAGTTCTTC
TRBV5-1,.,TRBD1,TRBJ1-5,CASSQGTGGQPQHF,TGCGCCAGCAGCCAAGGGACAGGGGGTCAGCCCCAGCATTTT
TRBV7-8,few,.,TRBJ1-3,CASSLLPGVSGDTIYF,TGTGCCAGCAGCCTCCTCCCCGGGGTCTCCGGGGACACCATATATTTT
TRBV30,.,.,TRBJ2-7,CAWRGALGLSYEQYF,TGTGCCTGGAGGGGGGCCCTGGGCCTCTCCTACGAGCAGTACTTC
TRBV30,.,.,TRBJ1-5,CAWSRGGGQPQHF,TGTGCCTGGAGTAGAGGGGGGGGACAGCCCCAGCATTTT
TRBV30,.,.,TRBJ2-7,CAWSVKGLAKSYEQYF,TGTGCCTGGAGTGTTAAGGGGCTAGCGAAATCCTACGAGCAGTACTTC
TRBV6-1,once,TRBD1,TRBJ1-1,CASSEHPGGVEAFF,TGTGCCAGCAGTGAACACCCAGGGGGCGTTGAAGCTTTCTTT
TRBV21-1,.,.,TRBJ2-7,CASSKGQGRKYEQYF,TGTGCCAGCAGCAAAGGACAGGGAAGAAAATACGAGCAGTACTTC
TRBV25-1,.,.,TRBJ2-6,CASSGRGMSSGANVLTF,TGTGCCAGCAGTGGCAGAGGGATGAGCTCTGGGGCCAACGTCCTGACTTTC
TRBV7-9,once,.,TRBJ2-7,CASSLSGGSYEQYF,TGTGCCAGCAGCTTATCAGGGGGGTCCTACGAGCAGTACTTC
TRBV4-1,.,.,TRBJ1-5,CASSQAPQGNQPQHF,TGCGCCAGCAGCCAAGCCCCTCAGGGGAATCAGCCCCAGCATTTT
TRBV11-2,.,.,TRBJ2-1,CASQRNSYNEQFF,TGTGCCAGCCAGCGTAACTCCTACAATGAGCAGTTCTTC
TRBV19,.,.,TRBJ2-1,CASSMRANSYNEQFF,TGTGCCAGTAGTATGAGGGCAAACTCCTACAATGAGCAGTTCTTC
TRBV6-5,.,.,TRBJ2-1,CASSYGVSSYNEQFF,TGTGCCAGCAGTTACGGAGTAAGCTCCTACAATGAGCAGTTCTTC
TRBV4-2,medium-sized,.,TRBJ1-3,CASSQGLGNTIYF,TGTGCCAGCAGCCAAGGGCTCGGAAACACCATATATTTT
TRBV14,.,.,TRBJ2-7,CASSGGGHEQYF,TGTGCCAGCAGCGGGGGGGGCCACGAGCAGTACTTC
TRBV4-2,.,TRBD2,TRBJ2-7,CASSQTIAGATDEQYF,TGTGCCAGCAGCCAAACCATAGCGGGAGCAACTGACGAGCAGTACTTC
TRBV19,.,.,TRBJ1-5,CASSIKGNGNQPQHF,TGTGCCAGTAGTATTAAGGGGAATGGCAATCAGCCCCAGCATTTT
TRBV7-2,.,TRBD2,TRBJ2-3,CASSFLAGGITDTQYF,TGTGCCAGCAGCTTCCTAGCGGGAGGGATCACAGATACGCAGTATTTT
TRBV6-1,.,.,TRBJ2-1,CASSVPGLGATRRNNEQFF,TGTGCCAGCAGTGTACCGGGACTTGGCGCCACCAGAAGGAACAATGAGCAGTTCTTC
TRBV7-6,.,.,TRBJ1-5,CASSLGAGNQPQHF,TGTGCCAGCAGCTTAGGGGCCGGCAATCAGCCCCAGCATTTT
TRBV30,.,TRBD2,TRBJ2-2,CAWSFKGRLAGGGGELFF,TGTGCCTGGAGTTTCAAGGGCCGACTAGCGGGAGGAGGCGGGGAGCTGTTTTTT
TRBV5-6,.,TRBD1,TRBJ1-2,CASSYLQTTGGLGYTF,TGTGCCAGCAGCTATCTTCAAACGACAGGGGGCTTAGGCTACACCTTC
TRBV30,once,TRBD1,TRBJ1-3,CAWSVPQGVRNTIYF,TGTGCCTGGAGTGTACCGCAGGGGGTTCGAAACACCATATATTTT
TRBV28,.,.,TRBJ2-6,CASSSGQISGANVLTF,TGTGCCAGCAGTTCCGGACAGATCTCTGGGGCCAACGTCCTGACTTTC
TRBV7-2,.,.,TRBJ2-7,CASSLSRATYEQYF,TGTGCCAGCAGCTTATCGCGGGCTACCTACGAGCAGTACTTC
TRBV2,once,TRBD2,TRBJ2-7,CAWGKTSGSYEQYF,TGTGCCTGGGGTAAGACTAGCGGGAGTTACGAGCAGTACTTC
TRBV19,.,.,TRBJ2-7,CASSSRQDYEQYF,TGTGCCAGTAGTTCCCGACAGGACTACGAGCAGTACTTC
TRBV5-1,.,TRBD2,TRBJ2-1,CASSKRAGGLYNEQFF,TGCGCCAGCAGCAAGAGAGCGGGAGGTCTCTACAATGAGCAGTTCTTC
TRBV28,.,.,TRBJ1-5,CASSSSRAGFQPQHF,TGTGCCAGCAGTTCCTCCCGGGCAGGGTTTCAGCCCCAGCATTTT
TRBV28,.,TRBD1,TRBJ2-3,CASRQTGVAADTQYF,TGTGCCAGCAGACAAACAGGGGTTGCGGCAGATACGCAGTATTTT